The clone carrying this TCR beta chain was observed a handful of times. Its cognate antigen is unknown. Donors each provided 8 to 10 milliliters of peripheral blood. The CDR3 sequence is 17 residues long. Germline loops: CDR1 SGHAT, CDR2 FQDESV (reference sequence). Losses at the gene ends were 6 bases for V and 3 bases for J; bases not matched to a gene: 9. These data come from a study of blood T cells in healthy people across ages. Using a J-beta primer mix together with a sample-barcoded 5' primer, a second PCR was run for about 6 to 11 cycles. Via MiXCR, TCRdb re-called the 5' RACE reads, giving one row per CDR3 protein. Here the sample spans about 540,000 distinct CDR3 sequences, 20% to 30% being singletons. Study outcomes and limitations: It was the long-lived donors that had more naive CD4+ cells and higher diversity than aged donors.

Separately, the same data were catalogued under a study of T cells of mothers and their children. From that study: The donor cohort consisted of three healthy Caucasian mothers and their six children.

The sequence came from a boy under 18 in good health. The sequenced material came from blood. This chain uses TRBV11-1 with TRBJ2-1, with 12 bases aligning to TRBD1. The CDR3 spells CASRGQGAGSYYNEQFF. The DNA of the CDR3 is TGTGCCAGCAGGGGACAGGGGGCGGGAAGTTACTACAATGAGCAGTTCTTC.